This TCR beta chain was identified in a study of persistence of HIV-infected CD4 T cells. About the research overall: Median time on suppressive ART was less than nine years. Whole-study results and caveats: Within sorted populations, more oligoclonal TCRs accompanied more oligoclonal proviruses. TCRbeta richness was lower in CMV- and Gag-responding cells than in anti-CD3/anti-CD28-responding cells.

Comment on this clone: The target antigen is unknown.

Lysates of CMV-infected fibroblasts at roughly 10 ug/mL stimulated these cells. Sorted nonresponding memory CD4+ T cells were CD40L-negative, CD69-negative, CD45RO-high. This was the immunoSEQ version 4 assay in survey mode. Clones were read by immunoSEQ multiplex PCR, and TCRdb kept only the in-frame ones, dropping some. This sample has approximately 26,000 clones; around 82% occur once, and the top ten carry 0.81%. There are 14 residues in the CDR3. CDR1 and CDR2 from the germline V gene are SGHTA and FQGTGA. After removal of 5 bases from V and 5 bases from J, the junction contained 5 bases not matched to a gene.

The sequence was obtained from an adult woman with HIV who was CMV-seropositive. This sequence joins TRBV7-3 and TRBJ2-1, with TRBD2 matching 8 bases. Sequences were derived from CD4+ T cells sorted from PBMCs after approximately 19-hour stimulation, sampled from a patient who received antiretroviral therapy. As DNA, the CDR3 is TGTGCCAGCAGCCGTAGCGGGGCTAACAATGAGCAGTTCTTC. It codes for CASSRSGANNEQFF.